This T cell receptor beta chain was recovered during a study of cytomegalovirus exposure and HLA in healthy donors (dated 2017 in TCRdb). Context from the whole study: According to a later analysis, one platform produced both the approximately 110 validation repertoires and the 666 repertoires of the first cohort. The aim of the study was to test whether cataloging public T cell receptors could identify signatures of past pathogen exposure. In addition to the first cohort of several hundred subjects, a separate validation cohort of approximately 130 different subjects was used. To predict cytomegalovirus infection status, the study brought together high-throughput TCR immunosequencing, statistical association of individual TCRs with disease status, and machine learning.

The paper as a whole reports these results and caveats: A later analysis had no HLA typing for the validation cohort, so co-occurrence there was scored across all 130 or so repertoires. A few of the identified cytomegalovirus-associated TCR beta chains were confirmed in vitro to be specific for cytomegalovirus antigens. A later analysis found that TCRs clustered in the first cohort also tended to co-occur in the roughly 120 validation repertoires, with roughly 95% of cluster scores above 0. While some public TCRs were present in many individuals, most TCR sequences turned up only very rarely across donors. A total of fewer than 200 TCR beta chains were listed by the study as associated with cytomegalovirus. The classifier was reported to diagnose cytomegalovirus status with high specificity and sensitivity in both the original and validation cohorts. It was suggested by the authors that the approach could potentially be generalized to other disease states and immunological phenotypes.

Library preparation used the immunoSEQ multiplex PCR assay. Per the original workflow: A statistical classification framework was built for diagnosing cytomegalovirus status from the catalog of TCR beta chain sequences. In its TCRdb copy, this immuneACCESS table keeps in-frame sequences only and misses some clones. Where compared with another copy, unresolved V genes explain less than half of these, and the others have no known cause. V and J calls and clone size are those listed in that table; D and trimming were worked out from the DNA. This sample comprises some 150,000 clones, approximately 90% of them detected only once. The ten largest clones add up to 2.5% to 3.5% of the sample. From the cysteine through the phenylalanine, the CDR3 covers 13 amino acids. Only the CDR3 DNA stays, 39 bases, in frame from base 1. V gives up 2 bases and J gives up 0 bases, and the segment between their germline ends measures 3 bases. Taken from the germline V gene, the CDR1 and CDR2 loops are SGHRS and YFSETQ.

The donors were included in the validation cohort of over a hundred subjects, a group kept apart from the approximately 650-subject first cohort. This clone was seen just once. Its antigen remains undetermined. No per-base quality is available; no much larger clone lies one base away. This chain is built from TRBV5-1 and TRBJ2-1; the D gene lacks a confident call. The receptor's source is a man aged 18 to 29 in good health and CMV-seronegative. The sequenced sample consisted of PBMCs. The sequenced DNA: TGCGCCAGCAGCTTCCTCTCCTACAATGAGCAGTTCTTC. Protein translation: CASSFLSYNEQFF.